This record covers a single T cell receptor (beta chain). The target antigen is unknown. Per germline, CDR1 SGHRS and CDR2 YFSETQ. V lost 4 bases and J lost 7, with 15 bases in between. The length of the CDR3 is 13 residues. The entry originates in a study of cytomegalovirus exposure and HLA in healthy donors. Across the whole study: The study placed 80% to 85% of its roughly 400 genotyped donors in the Caucasian-associated ancestry cluster.

The PCR ran on 60 Vbeta and 13 Jbeta primers. The table came from immunoSEQ multiplex PCR; TCRdb's copy has only in-frame clones and leaves some out. The repertoire consists of around 180,000 clones, with around 82% occurring once and the leading ten covering 0.25% to 0.3%. Study-wide points: Some V segments, including TRBV6-2 and TRBV6-3, were excluded as indistinguishable. Specificity of three CMV-associated chains for CMV antigens was verified in vitro. Rarity characterized most TCR sequences, yet some public TCRs appeared in many donors.

Sequencing was done on a sample of PBMCs. The receptor comes from a boy younger than 18 in good health and CMV-seronegative. The chain combines TRBV5-1 with TRBJ2-7, with D possibly being TRBD2 (6 bases). CDR3 in DNA: TGCGCCAGCAGCCAGCCGGGAGCCCTGGAGCAGTACTTC. Translated: CASSQPGALEQYF.